The clone carrying this T cell receptor beta chain was observed a few times. This specimen belongs to a study of human T cells and chemical hapten exposure. Regarding time point: patch test 1, 2 weeks after DPC sensitization. The treatment was: therapeutic diphenylcyclopropenone sensitization with weekly scalp DPC. With 6 bases removed from V and 4 bases from J, the gap between germline ends came to 8 bases. Per the germline V gene, CDR1 is SNHLY and CDR2 is FYNNEI. This CDR3 has 12 residues. The study's library attached unique molecular identifiers to single cDNA molecules. MiXCR was run by TCRdb on the RACE reads, yielding one entry per CDR3 protein. This sample has under 450,000 distinct CDR3 sequences, with more than 4.5% found just once.

The TCR was taken from a woman between 45 and 65 years old with alopecia areata. Some clones in this sample may be carry-over from other donors' samples. The J gene is TRBJ2-3, the V gene TRBV2; D uncertain. The source was whole blood, collected in connection with sensitization to the hapten diphenylcyclopropenone (DPC). In DNA, the CDR3 is TGTGCCAGCAGGAGAGGCGCAGATACGCAGTATTTT. It translates to CASRRGADTQYF.